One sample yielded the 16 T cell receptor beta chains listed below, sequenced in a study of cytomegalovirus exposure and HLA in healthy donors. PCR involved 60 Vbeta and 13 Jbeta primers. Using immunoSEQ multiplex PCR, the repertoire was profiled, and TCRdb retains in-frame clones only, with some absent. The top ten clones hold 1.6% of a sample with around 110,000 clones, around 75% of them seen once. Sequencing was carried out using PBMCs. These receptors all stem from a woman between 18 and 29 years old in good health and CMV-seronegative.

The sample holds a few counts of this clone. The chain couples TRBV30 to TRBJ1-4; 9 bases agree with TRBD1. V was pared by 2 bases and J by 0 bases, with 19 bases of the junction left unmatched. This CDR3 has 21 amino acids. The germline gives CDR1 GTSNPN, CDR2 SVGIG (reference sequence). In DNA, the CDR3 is TGTGCCTGGAGTCTCAACAACCTAAGGGACAGGGAAACTGCAACTAATGAAAAACTGTTTTTT. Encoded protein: CAWSLNNLRDRETATNEKLFF.

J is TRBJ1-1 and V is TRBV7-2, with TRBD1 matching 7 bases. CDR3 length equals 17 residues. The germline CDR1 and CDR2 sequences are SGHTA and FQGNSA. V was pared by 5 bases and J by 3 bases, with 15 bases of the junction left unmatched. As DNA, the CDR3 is TGTGCCAGCAGCCCCGGCAGGGGGTACAGGTTATACACTGAAGCTTTCTTT. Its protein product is CASSPGRGYRLYTEAFF.

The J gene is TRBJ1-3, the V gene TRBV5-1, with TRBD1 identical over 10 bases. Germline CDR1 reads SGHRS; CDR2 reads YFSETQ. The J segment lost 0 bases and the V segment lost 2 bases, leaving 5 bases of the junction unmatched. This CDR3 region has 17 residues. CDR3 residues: CASSFRTGGLSGNTIYF. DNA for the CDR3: TGCGCCAGCAGCTTCCGGACAGGGGGGCTCTCTGGAAACACCATATATTTT.

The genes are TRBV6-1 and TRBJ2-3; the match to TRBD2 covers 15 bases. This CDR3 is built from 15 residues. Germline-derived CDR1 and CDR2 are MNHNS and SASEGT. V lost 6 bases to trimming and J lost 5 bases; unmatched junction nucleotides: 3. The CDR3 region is CASRRGLAGGDTQYF. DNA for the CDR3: TGTGCCAGCAGGAGGGGACTAGCGGGGGGAGATACGCAGTATTTT.

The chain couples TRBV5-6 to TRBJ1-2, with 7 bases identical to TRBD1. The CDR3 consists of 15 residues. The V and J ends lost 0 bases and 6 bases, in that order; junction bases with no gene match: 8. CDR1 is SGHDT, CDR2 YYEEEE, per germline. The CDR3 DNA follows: TGTGCCAGCAGCTTGGAAGTGACAGGGATAAATGGCTACACCTTC. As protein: CASSLEVTGINGYTF. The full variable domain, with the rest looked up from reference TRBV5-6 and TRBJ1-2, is DAGVTQSPTHLIKTRGQQVTLRCSPKSGHDTVSWYQQALGQGPQFIFQYYEEEERQRGNFPDRFSGHQFPNYSSELNVNALLLGDSALYLCASSLEVTGINGYTFGSGTRLTVV.

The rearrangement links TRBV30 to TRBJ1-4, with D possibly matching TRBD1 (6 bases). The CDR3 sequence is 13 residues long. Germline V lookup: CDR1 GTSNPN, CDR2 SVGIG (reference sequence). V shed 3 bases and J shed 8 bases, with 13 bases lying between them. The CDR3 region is CAWRADRGEKLFF. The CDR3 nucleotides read TGTGCCTGGAGGGCGGACAGAGGCGAAAAACTGTTTTTT.

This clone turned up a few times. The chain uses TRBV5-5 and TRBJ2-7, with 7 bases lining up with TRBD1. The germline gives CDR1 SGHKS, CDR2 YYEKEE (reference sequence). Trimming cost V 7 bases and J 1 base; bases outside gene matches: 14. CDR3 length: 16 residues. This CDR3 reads CASEPRGQVKSYEQYF. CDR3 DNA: TGTGCCAGCGAACCCCGCGGACAGGTGAAGTCCTACGAGCAGTACTTC. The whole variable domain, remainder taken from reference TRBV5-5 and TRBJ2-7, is DAGVTQSPTHLIKTRGQQVTLRCSPISGHKSVSWYQQVLGQGPQFIFQYYEKEERGRGNFPDRFSARQFPNYSSELNVNALLLGDSALYLCASEPRGQVKSYEQYFGPGTRLTVT.

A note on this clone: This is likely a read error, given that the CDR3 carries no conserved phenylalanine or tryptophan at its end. CDR3 DNA: TGTGCCAGCAGCTTAGCGAACAGGGACTATGGCTACACCGTC. The encoded protein is CASSLANRDYGYTV. This chain links TRBV7-9 with TRBJ1-2; maybe TRBD1 (6 bases). Trimming removed 0 bases at V and 3 bases at J, with 8 bases between. Germline V gene data show CDR1 as SEHNR and CDR2 as FQNEAQ (reference sequence). The CDR3 totals 14 residues.

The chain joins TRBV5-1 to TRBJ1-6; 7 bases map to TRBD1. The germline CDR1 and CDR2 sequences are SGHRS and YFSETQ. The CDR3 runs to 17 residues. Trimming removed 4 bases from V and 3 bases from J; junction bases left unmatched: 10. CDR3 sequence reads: CASSPGTDFFYNSPLHF. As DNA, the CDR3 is TGCGCCAGCAGCCCCGGGACAGATTTTTTCTATAATTCACCCCTCCACTTT.

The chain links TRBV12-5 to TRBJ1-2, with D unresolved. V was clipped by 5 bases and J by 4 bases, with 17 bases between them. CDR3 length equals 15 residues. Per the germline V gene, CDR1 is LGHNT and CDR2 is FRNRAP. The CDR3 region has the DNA TGTGCTAGTGGTAACCCGGACTGGGCAGGCTATGGCTACACCTTC. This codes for CASGNPDWAGYGYTF.

This CDR3 reads CASSATGEQFF. The CDR3, as DNA: TGTGCCAGCAGTGCTACGGGGGAGCAGTTCTTC. The chain recombines TRBV2 with TRBJ2-1; D possibly corresponds to TRBD2 (5 bases). Trimming removed 4 bases at V and 10 bases at J, with 8 bases between. The CDR3 covers 11 residues. The germline CDR1 and CDR2 sequences are SNHLY and FYNNEI.

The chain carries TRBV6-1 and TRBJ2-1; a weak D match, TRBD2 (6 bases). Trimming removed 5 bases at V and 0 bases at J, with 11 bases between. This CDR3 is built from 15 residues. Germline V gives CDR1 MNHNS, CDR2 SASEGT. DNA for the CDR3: TGTGCCAGCAGTCACGAAGCGGGCTCCTACAATGAGCAGTTCTTC. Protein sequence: CASSHEAGSYNEQFF.

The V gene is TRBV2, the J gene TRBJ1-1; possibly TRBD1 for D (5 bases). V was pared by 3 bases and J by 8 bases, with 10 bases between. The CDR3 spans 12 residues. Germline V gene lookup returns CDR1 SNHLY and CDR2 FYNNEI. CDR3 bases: TGTGCCAGCAGTGACGGGGGGATAGAAGCTTTCTTT. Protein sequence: CASSDGGIEAFF.

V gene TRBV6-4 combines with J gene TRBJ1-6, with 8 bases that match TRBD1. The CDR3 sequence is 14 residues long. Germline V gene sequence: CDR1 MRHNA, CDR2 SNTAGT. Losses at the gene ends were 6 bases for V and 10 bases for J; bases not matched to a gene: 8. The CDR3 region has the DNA TGTGCCAGCAGCGGAACAGGGGGGGGATCACCCCTCCACTTT. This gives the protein CASSGTGGGSPLHF.

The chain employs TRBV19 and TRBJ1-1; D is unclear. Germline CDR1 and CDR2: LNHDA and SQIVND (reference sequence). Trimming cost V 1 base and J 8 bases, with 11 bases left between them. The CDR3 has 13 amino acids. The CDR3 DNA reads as TGTGCCAGTAGTATAGTGCTGTCGGGGGAAGCTTTCTTT. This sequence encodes CASSIVLSGEAFF.

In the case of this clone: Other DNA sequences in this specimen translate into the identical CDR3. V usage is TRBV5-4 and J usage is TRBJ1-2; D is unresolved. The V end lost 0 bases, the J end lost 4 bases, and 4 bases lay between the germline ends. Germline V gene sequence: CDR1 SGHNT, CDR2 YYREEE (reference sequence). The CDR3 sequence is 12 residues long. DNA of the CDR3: TGTGCCAGCAGCTTGGACAGCTATGGCTACACCTTC. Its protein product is CASSLDSYGYTF.